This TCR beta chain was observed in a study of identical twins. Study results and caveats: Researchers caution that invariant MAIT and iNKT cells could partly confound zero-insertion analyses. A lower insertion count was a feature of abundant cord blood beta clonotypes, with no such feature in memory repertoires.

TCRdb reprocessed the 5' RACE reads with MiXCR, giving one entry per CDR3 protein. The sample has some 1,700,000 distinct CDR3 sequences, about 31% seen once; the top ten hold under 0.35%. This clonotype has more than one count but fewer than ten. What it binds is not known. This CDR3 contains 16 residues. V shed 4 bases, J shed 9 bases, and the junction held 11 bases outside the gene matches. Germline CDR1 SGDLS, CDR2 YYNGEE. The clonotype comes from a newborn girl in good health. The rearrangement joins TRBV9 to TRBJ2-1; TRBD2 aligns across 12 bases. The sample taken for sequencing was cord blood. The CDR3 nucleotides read TGTGCCAGCAGCCTTCGACTAGCGGGAGTAATCGGTGAGCAGTTCTTC. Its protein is CASSLRLAGVIGEQFF.